Listed here are 23 T cell receptor beta chains from one sample, sequenced in a study of cytomegalovirus exposure and HLA in healthy donors (dated by TCRdb to 2015 to 2018). Libraries were prepared through the immunoSEQ multiplex PCR assay. The multiplex PCR relied on a mix of 60 forward primers for TCR Vbeta segments and 13 reverse primers for TCR Jbeta segments. TCRdb took over this immuneACCESS table, retaining in-frame rearrangements with V and J assigned. Such tables are incomplete; in checked studies, under half of the missing clones stem from an unresolved V gene, and the remainder is unexplained. The table for this sample shows around 74,000 clones. The top ten hold roughly 4.8% of the sample. Specimen: PBMCs. These TCRs come from a man aged 25-45 years in good health and CMV-seronegative.

According to its frequency, this clone is large. This chain connects TRBV20-1 to TRBJ1-1; D not resolved. Trimming left V 6 bases short and J 4 bases short, with 6 bases between. The CDR3 spans 10 residues. Germline CDR1 DFQATT, CDR2 SNEGSKA (reference sequence). The CDR3 DNA sequence: TGCAGTGCACCAGGCACTGAAGCTTTCTTT. Translating gives CSAPGTEAFF.

This chain connects TRBV7-9 to TRBJ1-1; weak D call: TRBD1 (6 bases). V was shortened by 3 bases and J by 3 bases, with 14 bases between the two germline ends. The CDR3 is 15 residues long. CDR1 is SEHNR and CDR2 is FQNEAQ in the germline V gene (reference sequence). As DNA, the CDR3 is TGTGCCAGCAGCTTCTCAGGGGTAGAGCACACTGAAGCTTTCTTT. Its protein product is CASSFSGVEHTEAFF.

The V and J genes are TRBV19 and TRBJ1-2; 9 bases align to TRBD1. CDR1 and CDR2 (germline): LNHDA, SQIVND (reference sequence). Losses at the gene ends were 3 bases for V and 8 bases for J; bases not matched to a gene: 13. CDR3 size: 16 residues. CDR3 DNA: TGTGCCAGTAGTATGTGGGACAGGGAGAAAGGGAACGGCTACACCTTC. This sequence encodes CASSMWDREKGNGYTF.

The V call is TRBV10-3, the J call TRBJ1-1; 11 bases map to TRBD1. In germline, CDR1 is ENHRY, CDR2 SYGVKD. V was clipped by 3 bases and J by 6 bases; unmatched bases: 3. The CDR3 covers 14 residues. The CDR3 loop reads CAISEPGQGAEAFF. Written as DNA, the CDR3 is TGTGCCATCAGTGAACCGGGACAGGGGGCTGAAGCTTTCTTT.

The CDR3 nucleotides read TGTGCCAGCAGTTGGGGACAGGTCATGAACACTGAAGCTTTCTTT. Amino acids: CASSWGQVMNTEAFF. The chain carries TRBV27 and TRBJ1-1, with 8 bases lining up with TRBD1. CDR1 is MNHEY, CDR2 SMNVEV, per germline (reference sequence). Trimming cost V 4 bases and J 0 bases; bases outside gene matches: 4. CDR3 size: 15 residues.

V is TRBV5-4 and J is TRBJ2-6; 7 bases match TRBD2. CDR1 is SGHNT, CDR2 YYREEE, per germline (reference sequence). The junction had 3 bases not matched to a gene; V was cut back by 0 bases and J by 3 bases. The CDR3 runs to 16 residues. The CDR3 coding sequence is TGTGCCAGCAGCTTGGACGGGAGGAATGGGGCCAACGTCCTGACTTTC. It translates to CASSLDGRNGANVLTF. The full variable domain, in which reference TRBV5-4 and TRBJ2-6 provide the parts outside the CDR3, is ETGVTQSPTHLIKTRGQQVTLRCSSQSGHNTVSWYQQALGQGPQFIFQYYREEENGRGNFPPRFSGLQFPNYSSELNVNALELDDSALYLCASSLDGRNGANVLTFGAGSRLTVL.

This chain connects TRBV18 to TRBJ1-2; unclear D gene. The CDR3 is made up of 18 amino acids. CDR1 and CDR2 (germline): KGHSH, LQKENI. CDR3 coding DNA: TGTGCTCGCTCCCCATACGCTCGGCTAATCCTAGCTAACTATGGCTACACCTTC. It yields the protein CARSPYARLILANYGYTF.

The chain employs TRBV21-1 and TRBJ1-5. TRBV21-1 is flagged as a pseudogene. There are 15 residues in the CDR3. The CDR3 coding sequence is TGTGCCAGCAGCAGGCTGGCAGGAGGGGATCAGCCCCAGCATTTT. Translation gives CASSRLAGGDQPQHF.

J is TRBJ1-1 and V is TRBV11-3, with D possibly TRBD1 on 5 matching bases. V shed 4 bases and J shed 2 bases, with 8 bases lying between them. The germline V gene encodes CDR1 SGHNT and CDR2 YENEEA. The length of the CDR3 is 13 residues. The CDR3 here is CASSSQGNTEAFF. In DNA form, the CDR3 reads TGTGCCAGCAGCTCCCAGGGAAACACTGAAGCTTTCTTT.

The chain is built from TRBV5-1 and TRBJ2-2; TRBD1 might be the D (6 bases). V lost 0 bases and J lost 8, with 14 bases in between. This CDR3 comprises 15 residues. CDR1 and CDR2 (germline): SGHRS, YFSETQ. The CDR3 sequence: CASSLGTAISGELFF. The CDR3 DNA reads TGCGCCAGCAGCTTGGGGACAGCCATTTCAGGGGAGCTGTTTTTT.

This chain connects TRBV4-3 to TRBJ1-2, with D tentatively TRBD1 (5 bases). Germline lookup yields CDR1 LGHNA and CDR2 YSLEER. This CDR3 is built from 15 residues. Between the trimmed V and J ends, which lost 0 bases and 8 bases, there was a span of 16 bases. The CDR3: CASSQDSQGLGGYTF. CDR3 sequence (DNA): TGCGCCAGCAGCCAAGATTCCCAGGGATTAGGCGGCTACACCTTC.

This chain joins TRBV25-1 and TRBJ1-1, with TRBD1 identical over 7 bases. Unmatched junction bases numbered 2, after V lost 4 bases and J lost 0 bases. The germline CDR1 and CDR2 sequences are MGHDK and SYGVNS. The CDR3 consists of 14 residues. The chain's CDR3 is CASSGQGVNTEAFF. Written as DNA, the CDR3 is TGTGCCAGCAGTGGACAGGGAGTGAACACTGAAGCTTTCTTT.

The gene calls are TRBV7-6 and TRBJ2-5; D remains ambiguous. Trimming removed 3 bases at V and 2 bases at J, with 4 bases between. In germline, CDR1 is SGHVS, CDR2 FNYEAQ. This CDR3 spans 12 amino acids. The CDR3: CASSFQQETQYF. The DNA of the CDR3 is TGTGCCAGCAGCTTTCAACAAGAGACCCAGTACTTC.

This sequence joins TRBV9 and TRBJ2-3; D may be TRBD2 (6 bases). Germline loops: CDR1 SGDLS, CDR2 YYNGEE. V was trimmed by 3 bases and J by 4 bases, leaving 15 bases between them. This CDR3 is 15 amino acids long. The CDR3 DNA reads TGTGCCAGCAGCGACCCCCGGGACTCCTCAGATACGCAGTATTTT. Translating it yields CASSDPRDSSDTQYF.

The rearrangement links TRBV12-5 to TRBJ1-5; tentatively, D is TRBD1 (6 bases). The CDR3 sequence is 16 residues long. Germline assignment: CDR1 LGHNT and CDR2 FRNRAP. Trimming cost V 5 bases and J 4 bases, with 18 bases left between them. The CDR3 is CASGQGHRGENQPQHF. The CDR3 DNA sequence: TGTGCTAGTGGTCAGGGACACCGGGGGGAAAATCAGCCCCAGCATTTT.

This chain uses TRBV28 with TRBJ2-3; 7 positions agree with TRBD1. This CDR3 is 14 amino acids long. The ends lost 6 bases at V and 2 bases at J; junction bases unmatched: 5. Germline V gene lookup returns CDR1 MDHEN and CDR2 SYDVKM. CDR3 sequence reads: CASRTTGHTDTQYF. The CDR3 DNA follows: TGTGCCAGCAGGACGACAGGGCACACAGATACGCAGTATTTT. The full variable domain, its missing parts supplied by reference TRBV28 and TRBJ2-3, is DVKVTQSSRYLVKRTGEKVFLECVQDMDHENMFWYRQDPGLGLRLIYFSYDVKMKEKGDIPEGYSVSREKKERFSLILESASTNQTSMYLCASRTTGHTDTQYFGPGTRLTVL.

This chain connects TRBV29-1 to TRBJ1-4; possibly TRBD1 for D (5 bases). CDR1 and CDR2 (germline): SQVTM, ANQGSEA. The CDR3 extends over 13 amino acids. Trimming shortened V by 1 base and J by 10 bases, and 13 bases separated the two germline ends. CDR3 loop: CSVEGWGTGKLFF. Here the CDR3 DNA reads TGCAGCGTTGAAGGGTGGGGGACTGGAAAACTGTTTTTT.

This rearrangement joins TRBV5-4 to TRBJ2-7; 11 bases are a match to TRBD1. The CDR3 loop spans 15 amino acids. CDR1 is SGHNT and CDR2 is YYREEE in the germline V gene (reference sequence). The V segment lost 6 bases and the J segment 6 bases; nucleotides outside the gene matches: 11. CDR3 bases: TGTGCCAGCACCTCAGTGGACAGGGGGCTTGGCGAGCAGTACTTC. Its protein is CASTSVDRGLGEQYF.

The chain combines TRBV6-6 with TRBJ1-1, with 8 bases fitting TRBD1. Trimming took 5 bases from V and 5 from J; bases not matched to a gene: 7. The CDR3 loop spans 14 amino acids. The germline gives CDR1 MNHNY, CDR2 SVGAGI (reference sequence). The CDR3 DNA reads TGTGCCAGCAGTACCTGGACAGGGAAGACTGAAGCTTTCTTT. The encoded protein is CASSTWTGKTEAFF.

The chain joins TRBV28 to TRBJ1-5; TRBD1 agrees at 11 bases. Germline V CDR1 and CDR2: MDHEN, SYDVKM. Trimming at V came to 6 bases and at J to 7 bases, leaving 5 bases not matched to a gene. The CDR3 contains 14 residues. This CDR3 is CASRTGTGGQPQHF. Here the CDR3 DNA reads TGTGCCAGCAGGACCGGGACAGGGGGACAGCCCCAGCATTTT.

The rearrangement joins TRBV28 to TRBJ2-1; weak D call: TRBD2 (5 bases). The CDR3 totals 13 residues. Germline lookup yields CDR1 MDHEN and CDR2 SYDVKM. Trimming left V 2 bases short and J 4 bases short, with 6 bases between. The CDR3 DNA reads TGTGCCAGCAGTTTAGAGGGATACAATGAGCAGTTCTTC. Translation: CASSLEGYNEQFF.

V is TRBV7-9 and J is TRBJ2-7, with D possibly TRBD2 on 5 matching bases. V was clipped by 6 bases and J by 4 bases, with 19 bases between them. Germline V CDR1 and CDR2: SEHNR, FQNEAQ (reference sequence). This CDR3 has 15 residues. CDR3 DNA: TGTGCCAGCAGTTCTCATGCTGGAGGCGGGTACGAGCAGTACTTC. It is translated as CASSSHAGGGYEQYF.

The J gene is TRBJ1-2, the V gene TRBV4-2; 8 positions match TRBD1. V dropped 0 bases and J dropped 5; count of bases not matched to a gene: 5. In germline, CDR1 is LGHNA, CDR2 YNFKEQ. The CDR3 has 15 residues. The CDR3, as DNA: TGTGCCAGCAGCCAAGATGGACAGGGCGTATATGGCTACACCTTC. Its translation is CASSQDGQGVYGYTF.